This T cell receptor (beta chain) originates from a study of patients and donors after allogeneic stem cell transplantation. TCRdb passed the RT-PCR reads through MiXCR, listing each CDR3 protein once. The sample contains about 90,000 distinct CDR3 sequences, around 48% of which appear only once. The CDR3 sequence is 12 residues long. CDR1 and CDR2 (germline): MDHEN, SYDVKM. V lost 3 bases, J lost 5 bases, and 5 bases lay in between. The chain links TRBV28 to TRBJ1-5; D uncertain. Sequenced material: blood, either unsorted or a sorted T cell fraction (not recorded which). This TCR was sampled from a human donor who was either an allogeneic HSCT recipient or a stem cell or donor lymphocyte infusion donor (not recorded which). It is not recorded whose cells these are; they may come from a transplant donor. This CDR3 reads CASSFTDQPQHF. The CDR3 DNA reads TGTGCCAGCAGTTTTACAGATCAGCCCCAGCATTTT.